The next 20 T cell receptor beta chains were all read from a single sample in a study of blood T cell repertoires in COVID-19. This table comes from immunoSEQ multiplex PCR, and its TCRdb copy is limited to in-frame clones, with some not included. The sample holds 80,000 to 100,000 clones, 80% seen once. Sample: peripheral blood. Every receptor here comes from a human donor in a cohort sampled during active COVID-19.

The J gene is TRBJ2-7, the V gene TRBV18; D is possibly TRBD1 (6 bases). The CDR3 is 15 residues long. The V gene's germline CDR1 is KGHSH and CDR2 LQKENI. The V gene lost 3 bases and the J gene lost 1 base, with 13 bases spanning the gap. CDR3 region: CASSPRPGVSYEQYF. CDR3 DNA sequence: TGTGCCAGCTCACCTCGGCCAGGGGTGTCCTACGAGCAGTACTTC.

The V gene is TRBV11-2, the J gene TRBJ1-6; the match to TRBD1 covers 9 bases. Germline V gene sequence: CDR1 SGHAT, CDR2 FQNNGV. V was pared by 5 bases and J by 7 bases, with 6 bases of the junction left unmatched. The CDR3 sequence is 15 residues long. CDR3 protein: CASSSRQGVNSPLHF. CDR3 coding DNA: TGTGCCAGCAGCAGTAGACAGGGGGTAAATTCACCCCTCCACTTT.

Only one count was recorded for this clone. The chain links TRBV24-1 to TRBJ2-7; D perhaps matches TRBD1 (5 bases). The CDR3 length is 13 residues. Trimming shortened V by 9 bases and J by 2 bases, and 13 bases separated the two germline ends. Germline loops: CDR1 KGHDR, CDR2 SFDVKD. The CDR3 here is CATSSWGTYEQYF. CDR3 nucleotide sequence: TGTGCCACCTCCTCCTGGGGCACCTACGAGCAGTACTTC.

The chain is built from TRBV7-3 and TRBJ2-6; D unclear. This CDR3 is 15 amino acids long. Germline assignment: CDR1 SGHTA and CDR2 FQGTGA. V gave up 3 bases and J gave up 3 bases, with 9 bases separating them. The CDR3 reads CASSFEDFGANVLTF. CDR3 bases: TGTGCCAGCAGCTTTGAGGATTTTGGGGCCAACGTCCTGACTTTC.

CDR3 DNA: TGTGCCAGCAGCGTACGGACAGGGGTATCGGACATTCAGTACTTC. Residues: CASSVRTGVSDIQYF. V is TRBV9 and J is TRBJ2-4; 9 positions match TRBD1. Germline CDR1 and CDR2: SGDLS and YYNGEE. This CDR3 comprises 15 residues. The V segment lost 1 base and the J segment 8 bases; nucleotides outside the gene matches: 7.

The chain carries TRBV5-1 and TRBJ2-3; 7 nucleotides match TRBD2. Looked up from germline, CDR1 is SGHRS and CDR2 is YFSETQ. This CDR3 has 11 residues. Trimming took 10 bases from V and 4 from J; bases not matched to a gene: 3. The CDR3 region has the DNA TGCGCCTCGGCGGGGGCAGATACGCAGTATTTT. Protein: CASAGADTQYF.

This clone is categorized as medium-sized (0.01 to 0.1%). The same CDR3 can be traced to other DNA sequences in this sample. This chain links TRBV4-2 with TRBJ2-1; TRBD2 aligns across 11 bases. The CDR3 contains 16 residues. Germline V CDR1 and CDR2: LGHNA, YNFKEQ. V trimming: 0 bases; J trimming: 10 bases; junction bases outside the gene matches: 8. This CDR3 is CASSQEGLAGGGEQFF. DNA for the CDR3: TGTGCCAGCAGCCAAGAAGGGCTAGCGGGAGGCGGGGAGCAGTTCTTC.

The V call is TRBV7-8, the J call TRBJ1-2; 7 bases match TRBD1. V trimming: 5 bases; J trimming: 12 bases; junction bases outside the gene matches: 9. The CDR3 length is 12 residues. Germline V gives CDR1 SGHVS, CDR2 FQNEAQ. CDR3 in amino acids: CASSPRQGRDTF. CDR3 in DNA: TGTGCCAGCAGCCCGAGACAGGGTCGGGACACCTTC. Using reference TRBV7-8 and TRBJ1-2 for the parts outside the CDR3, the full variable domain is GAGVSQSPRYKVAKRGQDVALRCDPISGHVSLFWYQQALGQGPEFLTYFQNEAQLDKSGLPSDRFFAERPEGSVSTLKIQRTQQEDSAVYLCASSPRQGRDTFGSGTRLTVV.

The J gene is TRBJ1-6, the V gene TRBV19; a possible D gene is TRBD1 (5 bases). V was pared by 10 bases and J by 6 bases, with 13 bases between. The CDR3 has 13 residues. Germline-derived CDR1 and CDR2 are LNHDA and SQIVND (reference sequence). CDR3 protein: CATSSGSNSPLHF. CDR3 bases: TGTGCCACCTCGTCAGGGTCTAATTCACCCCTCCACTTT.

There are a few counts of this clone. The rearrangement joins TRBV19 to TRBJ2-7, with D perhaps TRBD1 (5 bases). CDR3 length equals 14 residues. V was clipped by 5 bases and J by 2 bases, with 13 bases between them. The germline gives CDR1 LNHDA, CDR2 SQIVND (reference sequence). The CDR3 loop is CASSLKKGPYEQYF. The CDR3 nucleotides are TGTGCCAGTAGTCTTAAGAAGGGGCCCTACGAGCAGTACTTC.

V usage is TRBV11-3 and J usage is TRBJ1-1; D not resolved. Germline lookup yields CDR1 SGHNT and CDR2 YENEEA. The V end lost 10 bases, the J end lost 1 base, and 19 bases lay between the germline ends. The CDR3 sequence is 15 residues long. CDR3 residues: CANPIRGLPNTEAFF. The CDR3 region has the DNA TGTGCCAACCCAATACGCGGGTTGCCGAACACTGAAGCTTTCTTT.

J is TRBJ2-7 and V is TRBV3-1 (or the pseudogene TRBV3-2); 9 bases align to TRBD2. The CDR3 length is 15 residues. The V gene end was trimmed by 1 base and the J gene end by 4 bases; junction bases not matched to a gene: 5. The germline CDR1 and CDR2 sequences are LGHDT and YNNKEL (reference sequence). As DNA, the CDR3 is TGTGCCAGCAGCCAAGCGCCTAGCGGGACTTACGAGCAGTACTTC. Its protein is CASSQAPSGTYEQYF.

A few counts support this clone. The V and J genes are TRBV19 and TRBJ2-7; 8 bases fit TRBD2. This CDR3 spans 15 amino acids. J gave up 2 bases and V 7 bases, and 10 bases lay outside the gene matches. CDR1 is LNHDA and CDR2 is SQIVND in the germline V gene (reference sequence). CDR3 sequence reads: CASTQREGLTYEQYF. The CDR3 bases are TGTGCCAGTACCCAACGGGAGGGCCTTACCTACGAGCAGTACTTC.

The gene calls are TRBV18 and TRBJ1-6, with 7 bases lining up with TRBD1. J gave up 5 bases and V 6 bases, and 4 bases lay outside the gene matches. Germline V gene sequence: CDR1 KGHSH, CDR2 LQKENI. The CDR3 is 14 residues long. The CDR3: CASSFGQDNSPLHF. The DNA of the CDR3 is TGTGCCAGCTCGTTCGGACAGGATAATTCACCCCTCCACTTT.

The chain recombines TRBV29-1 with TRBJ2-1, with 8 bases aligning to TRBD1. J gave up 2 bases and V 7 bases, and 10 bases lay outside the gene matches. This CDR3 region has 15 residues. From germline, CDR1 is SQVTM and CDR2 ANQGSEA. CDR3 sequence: CSGQGGTGAYNEQFF. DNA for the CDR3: TGCAGCGGCCAAGGCGGGACAGGAGCCTACAATGAGCAGTTCTTC.

The CDR3 nucleotides are TGTGCCAGTGCTTTCGGGGGGGGCTCCTACGAGCAGTACTTC. It yields the protein CASAFGGGSYEQYF. V is TRBV19 and J is TRBJ2-7, with 8 bases aligning to TRBD2. Germline V gives CDR1 LNHDA, CDR2 SQIVND (reference sequence). This CDR3 has 14 residues. The trim removed 8 bases at V and 0 bases at J, leaving 6 bases unmatched.

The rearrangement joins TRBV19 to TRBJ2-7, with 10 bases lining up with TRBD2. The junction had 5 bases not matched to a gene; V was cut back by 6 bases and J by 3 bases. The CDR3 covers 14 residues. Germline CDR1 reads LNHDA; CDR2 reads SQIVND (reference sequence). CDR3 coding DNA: TGTGCCAGTAGAAGGGTAGCGGGGGGCTACGAGCAGTACTTC. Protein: CASRRVAGGYEQYF.

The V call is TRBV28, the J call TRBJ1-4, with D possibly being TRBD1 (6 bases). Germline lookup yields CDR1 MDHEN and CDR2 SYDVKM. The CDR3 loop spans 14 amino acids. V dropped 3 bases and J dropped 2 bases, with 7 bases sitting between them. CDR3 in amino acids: CASSFGQTNEKLFF. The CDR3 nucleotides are TGTGCCAGCAGTTTTGGACAGACTAATGAAAAACTGTTTTTT.

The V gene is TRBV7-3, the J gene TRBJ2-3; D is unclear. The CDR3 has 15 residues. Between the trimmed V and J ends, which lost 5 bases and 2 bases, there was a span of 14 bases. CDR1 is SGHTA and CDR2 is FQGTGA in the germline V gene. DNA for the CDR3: TGTGCCAGCAGCGTATCTAACCCCCACACAGATACGCAGTATTTT. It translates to CASSVSNPHTDTQYF.

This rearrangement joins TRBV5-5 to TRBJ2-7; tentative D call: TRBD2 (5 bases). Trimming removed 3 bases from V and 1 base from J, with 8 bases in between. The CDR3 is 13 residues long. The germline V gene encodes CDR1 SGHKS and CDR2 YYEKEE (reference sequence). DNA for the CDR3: TGTGCCAGCAGCTCCGGACTTTCCTACGAGCAGTACTTC. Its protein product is CASSSGLSYEQYF.